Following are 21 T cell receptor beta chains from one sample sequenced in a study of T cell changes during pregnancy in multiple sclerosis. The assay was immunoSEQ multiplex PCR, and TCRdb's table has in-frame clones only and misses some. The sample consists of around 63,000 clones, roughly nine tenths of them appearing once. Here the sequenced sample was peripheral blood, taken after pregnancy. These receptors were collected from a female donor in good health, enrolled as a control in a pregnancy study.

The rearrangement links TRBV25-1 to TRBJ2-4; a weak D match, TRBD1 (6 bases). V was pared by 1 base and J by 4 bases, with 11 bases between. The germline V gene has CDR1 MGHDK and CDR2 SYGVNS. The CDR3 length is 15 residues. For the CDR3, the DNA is TGTGCCAGCAGTGAATCCTTAACAGGGAAAAACATTCAGTACTTC. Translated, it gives CASSESLTGKNIQYF.

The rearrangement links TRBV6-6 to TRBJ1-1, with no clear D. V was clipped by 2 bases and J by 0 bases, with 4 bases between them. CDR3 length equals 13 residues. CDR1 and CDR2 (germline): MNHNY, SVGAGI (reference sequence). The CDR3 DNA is TGTGCCAGCAGTTACATATTGAACACTGAAGCTTTCTTT. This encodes CASSYILNTEAFF.

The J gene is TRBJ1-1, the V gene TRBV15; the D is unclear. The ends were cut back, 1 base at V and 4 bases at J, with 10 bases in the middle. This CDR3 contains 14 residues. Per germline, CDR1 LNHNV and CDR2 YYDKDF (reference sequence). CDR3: CATSRAGSFTEAFF. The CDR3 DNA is TGTGCCACCAGCAGAGCGGGGTCCTTCACTGAAGCTTTCTTT. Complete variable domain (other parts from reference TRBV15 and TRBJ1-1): DAMVIQNPRYQVTQFGKPVTLSCSQTLNHNVMYWYQQKSSQAPKLLFHYYDKDFNNEADTPDNFQSRRPNTSFCFLDIRSPGLGDTAMYLCATSRAGSFTEAFFGQGTRLTVV.

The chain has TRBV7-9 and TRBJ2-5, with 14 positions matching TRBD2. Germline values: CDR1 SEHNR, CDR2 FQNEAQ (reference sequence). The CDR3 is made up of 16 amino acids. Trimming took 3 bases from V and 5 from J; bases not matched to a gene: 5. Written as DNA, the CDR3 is TGTGCCAGCAGCTTGACTAGCGGGGGGGCCGGGGAGACCCAGTACTTC. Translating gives CASSLTSGGAGETQYF.

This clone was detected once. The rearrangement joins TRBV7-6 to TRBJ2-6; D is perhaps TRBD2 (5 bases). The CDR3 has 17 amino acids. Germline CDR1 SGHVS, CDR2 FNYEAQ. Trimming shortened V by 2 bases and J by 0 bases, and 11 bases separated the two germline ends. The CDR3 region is CASSLLGDGSGANVLTF. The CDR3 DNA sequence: TGTGCCAGCAGCTTATTGGGAGACGGCTCTGGGGCCAACGTCCTGACTTTC.

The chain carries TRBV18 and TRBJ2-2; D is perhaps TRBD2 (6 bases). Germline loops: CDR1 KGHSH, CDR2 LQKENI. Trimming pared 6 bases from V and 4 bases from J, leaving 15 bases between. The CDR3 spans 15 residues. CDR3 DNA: TGTGCCAGCTCCCCGACGGGTAGCGGCACCGGGGAGCTGTTTTTT. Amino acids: CASSPTGSGTGELFF.

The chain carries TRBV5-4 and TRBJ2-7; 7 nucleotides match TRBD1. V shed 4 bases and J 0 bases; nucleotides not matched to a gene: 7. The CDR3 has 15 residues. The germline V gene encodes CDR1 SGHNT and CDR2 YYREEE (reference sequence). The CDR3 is CASSARQGSSYEQYF. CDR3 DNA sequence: TGTGCCAGCAGCGCTAGACAGGGAAGCTCCTACGAGCAGTACTTC.

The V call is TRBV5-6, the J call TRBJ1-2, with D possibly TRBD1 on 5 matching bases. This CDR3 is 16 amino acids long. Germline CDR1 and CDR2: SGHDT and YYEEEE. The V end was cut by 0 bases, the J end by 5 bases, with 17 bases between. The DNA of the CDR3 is TGTGCCAGCAGCTTGGTCGAACAGGTCGATCGATATGGCTACACCTTC. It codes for CASSLVEQVDRYGYTF.

The DNA for the CDR3 is TGTGCCAGCAGCTTAATCCAGGGGGGTAACACCGGGGAGCTGTTTTTT. Translating it yields CASSLIQGGNTGELFF. The chain links TRBV7-2 to TRBJ2-2; D is possibly TRBD1 (7 bases). The CDR3 is 16 amino acids. Germline CDR1 SGHTA, CDR2 FQGNSA. Trimming stripped 2 bases from V and 2 bases from J, with 12 bases between.

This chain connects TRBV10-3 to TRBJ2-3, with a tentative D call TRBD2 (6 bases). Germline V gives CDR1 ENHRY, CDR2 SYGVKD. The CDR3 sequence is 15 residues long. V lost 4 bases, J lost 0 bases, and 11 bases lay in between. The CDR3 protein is CAISGISGSTDTQYF. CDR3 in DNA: TGTGCCATCAGTGGTATTAGCGGAAGCACAGATACGCAGTATTTT.

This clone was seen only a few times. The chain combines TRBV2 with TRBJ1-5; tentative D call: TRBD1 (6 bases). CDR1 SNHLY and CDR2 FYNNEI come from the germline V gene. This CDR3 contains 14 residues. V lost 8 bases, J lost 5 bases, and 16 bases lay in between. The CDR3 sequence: CASDPLGADQPQHF. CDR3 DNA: TGTGCCAGCGACCCTTTGGGGGCGGATCAGCCCCAGCATTTT.

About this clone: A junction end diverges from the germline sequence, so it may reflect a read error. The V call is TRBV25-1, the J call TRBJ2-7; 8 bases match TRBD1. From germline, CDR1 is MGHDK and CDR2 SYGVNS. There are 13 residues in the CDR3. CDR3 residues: CVSRDRLTYEQYF. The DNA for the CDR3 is TGTGTCAGCAGGGACAGGCTTACCTACGAGCAGTACTTC.

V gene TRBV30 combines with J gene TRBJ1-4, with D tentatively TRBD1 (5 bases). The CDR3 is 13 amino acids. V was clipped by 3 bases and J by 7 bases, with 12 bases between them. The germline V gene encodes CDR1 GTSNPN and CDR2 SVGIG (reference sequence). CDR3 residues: CAWRDIGSEKLFF. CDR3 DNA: TGTGCCTGGAGGGACATCGGCAGTGAAAAACTGTTTTTT.

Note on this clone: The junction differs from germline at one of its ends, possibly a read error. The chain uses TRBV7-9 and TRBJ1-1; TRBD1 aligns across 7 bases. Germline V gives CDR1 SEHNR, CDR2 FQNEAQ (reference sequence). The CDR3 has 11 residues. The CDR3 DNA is TGTGCCAGCAGTTTAGACAGGGACGCTTTCTTT. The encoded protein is CASSLDRDAFF.

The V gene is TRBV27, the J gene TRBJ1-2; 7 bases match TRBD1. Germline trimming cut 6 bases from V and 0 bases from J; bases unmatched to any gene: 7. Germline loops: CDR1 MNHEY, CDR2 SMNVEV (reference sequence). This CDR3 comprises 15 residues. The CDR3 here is CASSLAGGPNYGYTF. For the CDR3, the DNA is TGTGCCAGCAGCCTTGCAGGGGGTCCTAACTATGGCTACACCTTC.

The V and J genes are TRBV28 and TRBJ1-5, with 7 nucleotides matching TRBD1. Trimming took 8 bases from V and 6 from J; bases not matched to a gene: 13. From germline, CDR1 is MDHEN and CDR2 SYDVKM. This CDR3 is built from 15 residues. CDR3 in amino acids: CASGSYRGRGQPQHF. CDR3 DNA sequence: TGTGCCAGCGGGTCCTACAGGGGAAGGGGTCAGCCCCAGCATTTT.

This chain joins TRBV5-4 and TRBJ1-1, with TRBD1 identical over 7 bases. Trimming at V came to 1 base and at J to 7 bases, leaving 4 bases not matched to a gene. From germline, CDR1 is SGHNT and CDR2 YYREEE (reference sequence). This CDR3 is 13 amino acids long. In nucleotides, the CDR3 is TGTGCCAGCAGCTTGCTTTGGGACAGTGAAGCTTTCTTT. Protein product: CASSLLWDSEAFF.

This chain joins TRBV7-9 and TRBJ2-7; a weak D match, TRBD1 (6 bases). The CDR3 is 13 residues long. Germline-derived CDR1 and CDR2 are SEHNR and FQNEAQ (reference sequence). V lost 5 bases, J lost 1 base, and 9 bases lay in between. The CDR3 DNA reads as TGTGCCAGCAGCAACAGGGCGTCCTACGAGCAGTACTTC. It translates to CASSNRASYEQYF.

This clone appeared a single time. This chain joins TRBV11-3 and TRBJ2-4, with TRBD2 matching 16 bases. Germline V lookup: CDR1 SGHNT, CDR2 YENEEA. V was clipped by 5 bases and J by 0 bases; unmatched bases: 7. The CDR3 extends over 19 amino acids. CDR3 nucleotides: TGTGCCAGCAGCCAGGGACTAGCGGGGGGGATCCGAGCCAAAAACATTCAGTACTTC. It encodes CASSQGLAGGIRAKNIQYF.

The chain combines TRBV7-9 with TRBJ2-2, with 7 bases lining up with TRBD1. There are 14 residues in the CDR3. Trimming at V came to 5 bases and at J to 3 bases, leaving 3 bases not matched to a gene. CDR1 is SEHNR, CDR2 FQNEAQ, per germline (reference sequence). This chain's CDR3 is CASSPDRDTGELFF. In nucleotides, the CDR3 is TGTGCCAGCAGCCCCGACAGGGACACCGGGGAGCTGTTTTTT.

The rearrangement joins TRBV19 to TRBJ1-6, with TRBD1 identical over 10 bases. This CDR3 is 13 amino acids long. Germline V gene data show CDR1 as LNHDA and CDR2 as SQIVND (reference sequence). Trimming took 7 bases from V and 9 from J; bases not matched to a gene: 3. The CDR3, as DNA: TGTGCCAGTATAGGGACAGGGGTTTCACCCCTCCACTTT. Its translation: CASIGTGVSPLHF.